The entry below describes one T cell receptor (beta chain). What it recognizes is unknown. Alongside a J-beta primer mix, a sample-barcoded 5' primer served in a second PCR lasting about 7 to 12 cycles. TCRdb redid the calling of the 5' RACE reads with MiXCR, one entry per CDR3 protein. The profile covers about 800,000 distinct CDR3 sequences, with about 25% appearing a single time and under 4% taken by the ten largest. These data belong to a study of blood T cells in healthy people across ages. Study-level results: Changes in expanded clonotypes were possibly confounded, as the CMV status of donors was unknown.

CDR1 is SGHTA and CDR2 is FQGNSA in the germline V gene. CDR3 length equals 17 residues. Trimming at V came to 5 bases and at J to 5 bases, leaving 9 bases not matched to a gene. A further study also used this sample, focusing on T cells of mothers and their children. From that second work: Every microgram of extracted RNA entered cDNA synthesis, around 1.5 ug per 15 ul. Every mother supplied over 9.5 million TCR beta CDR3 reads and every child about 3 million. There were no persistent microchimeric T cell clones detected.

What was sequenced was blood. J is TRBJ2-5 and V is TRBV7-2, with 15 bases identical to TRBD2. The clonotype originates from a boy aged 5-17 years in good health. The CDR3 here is CASSLPGLAGGRETQYF. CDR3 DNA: TGTGCCAGCAGCCTCCCCGGACTAGCGGGGGGGAGGGAGACCCAGTACTTC.